A selection of T cell receptor beta chains follows, all from one sample in a study of regulatory and conventional T cells in RAG deficiency. Libraries were prepared by immunoSEQ multiplex PCR; TCRdb keeps only in-frame clonotypes and omits some of them. The data hold 5,500 to 8,500 clones, with under 95% observed a single time. These same data were also listed under a study on regulatory T cells.

The sequenced sample consisted of CD127- CD25+ CD4+ Tregs sorted from blood. These receptor sequences come from a human donor in good health. Each CDR3 is given with its conserved first and last residue. Fields, in order: D gene, V gene, clone size, J gene, CDR3 protein, CDR3 DNA. A D gene is named only where the DNA matches it firmly. Clone size is shown for a subset of rows, as once, few, many or a class of expanded clone.

-	TRBV7-6	-	TRBJ2-1	CASSFDRRGEQFF	TGTGCCAGCAGCTTCGACAGGAGAGGTGAGCAGTTCTTC
TRBD2	TRBV11-2	-	TRBJ2-1	CASSPSGGAREQFF	TGTGCCAGCAGCCCTAGCGGGGGGGCTAGGGAGCAGTTCTTC
TRBD1	TRBV7-2	-	TRBJ1-5	CASSLVRGSNQPQHF	TGTGCCAGCAGCTTAGTCAGGGGGAGCAATCAGCCCCAGCATTTT
-	TRBV11-1	-	TRBJ2-7	CASSSSLQGAHYEQYF	TGTGCCAGCAGCTCCTCCTTACAGGGAGCCCACTACGAGCAGTACTTC
TRBD2	TRBV9	-	TRBJ2-2	CASRLAVDTGELFF	TGTGCCAGCAGACTAGCGGTGGACACCGGGGAGCTGTTTTTT
-	TRBV7-6	-	TRBJ1-3	CASSTQRGYSGNTIYF	TGTGCCAGCAGCACTCAACGGGGGTACTCTGGAAACACCATATATTTT
-	TRBV11-2	once	TRBJ2-5	CASSLQETQYF	TGTGCCAGCAGCCTCCAAGAGACCCAGTACTTC
-	TRBV4-1	-	TRBJ1-6	CASSQDPVRDSSYNSPLHF	TGCGCCAGCAGCCAAGATCCAGTCCGGGACTCTTCGTATAATTCACCCCTCCACTTT
-	TRBV4-2	-	TRBJ1-6	CASSQDVSGRSSYNSPLHF	TGTGCCAGCAGCCAAGATGTTTCGGGTCGGAGCTCCTATAATTCACCCCTCCACTTT
-	TRBV18	-	TRBJ2-1	CASSPPSGRIREQFF	TGTGCCAGCTCACCACCTAGCGGCCGCATTAGGGAGCAGTTCTTC
TRBD1	TRBV7-9	-	TRBJ1-2	CASSLQGADYGYTF	TGTGCCAGCAGCTTACAGGGGGCCGACTATGGCTACACCTTC
TRBD2	TRBV7-2	-	TRBJ2-1	CASSLSGGGQLF	TGTGCCAGCAGCTTAAGCGGGGGGGGACAGCTCTTC
TRBD1	TRBV7-8	-	TRBJ1-2	CASSFTGGLRGYTF	TGTGCCAGCAGCTTCACAGGGGGCTTAAGAGGCTACACCTTC
-	TRBV2	-	TRBJ1-4	CASSVRLNEKLFF	TGTGCCAGCAGTGTACGACTGAATGAAAAACTGTTTTTT
TRBD1	TRBV7-2	-	TRBJ2-7	CASSFRDRAYEQYF	TGTGCCAGCAGCTTCCGGGACAGGGCCTACGAGCAGTACTTC
TRBD2	TRBV11-3	-	TRBJ2-3	CASSPHAGGADTQYF	TGTGCCAGCAGCCCACATGCGGGGGGGGCAGATACGCAGTATTTT
TRBD1	TRBV7-9	-	TRBJ2-3	CASSLAGTGGGADTQYF	TGTGCCAGCAGCCTAGCCGGGACAGGTGGGGGCGCAGATACGCAGTATTTT
-	TRBV6-1	-	TRBJ1-6	CASTQTPWAGSLHF	TGTGCCAGCACCCAAACCCCGTGGGCGGGGTCCCTCCACTTT
-	TRBV23-1	-	TRBJ2-5	CASSQSSGGAPHQETQYF	TGCGCCAGCAGTCAATCGTCGGGGGGCGCCCCCCACCAAGAGACCCAGTACTTC
-	TRBV5-1	-	TRBJ2-7	CASSLALGGPYEQYF	TGCGCCAGCAGCTTGGCCTTAGGAGGGCCCTACGAGCAGTACTTC
TRBD1	TRBV28	-	TRBJ2-7	CASSSLGQAISEQYF	TGTGCCAGCAGTTCCCTCGGACAGGCTATCTCCGAGCAGTACTTC
TRBD1	TRBV5-5	-	TRBJ1-2	CASSFGDRAPGYTF	TGTGCCAGCAGCTTTGGCGACAGGGCCCCCGGCTACACCTTC
TRBD2	TRBV6-5	once	TRBJ2-1	CASSSRGGTSGGERFF	TGTGCCAGCAGTTCGCGAGGTGGGACTAGCGGGGGGGAACGGTTCTTC
TRBD1	TRBV7-3	-	TRBJ1-2	CASIPGQGGDYGYTF	TGTGCCAGCATACCGGGACAGGGAGGTGACTATGGCTACACCTTC
TRBD1	TRBV7-2	-	TRBJ2-3	CASSPDRGTDTQYF	TGTGCCAGCAGCCCCGACAGGGGCACAGATACGCAGTATTTT
-	TRBV7-8	-	TRBJ1-6	CASTGQVNSPLHF	TGTGCCAGCACGGGACAAGTGAATTCACCCCTCCACTTT
TRBD2	TRBV6-4	-	TRBJ2-5	CASSGNSGETQYF	TGTGCCAGCAGTGGAAATAGCGGGGAGACCCAGTACTTC
TRBD1	TRBV18	-	TRBJ1-6	CASSPGQGNSPLHF	TGTGCCAGCTCACCGGGACAGGGAAATTCACCCCTCCACTTT
-	TRBV4-1	once	TRBJ1-4	CASSQGGQGSSHEKLFF	TGCGCCAGCAGCCAAGGTGGGCAGGGGTCTTCTCATGAAAAACTGTTTTTT